These T cell receptor beta chains were read from a single sample in a study of T-cell reconstitution after alpha-beta-depleted transplantation in children. TCRdb re-called the PCR reads with MiXCR, one entry per CDR3 protein. The repertoire holds around 300,000 distinct CDR3 sequences, 6.5% to 9% seen once, with approximately 9.6% in the top ten. This sample comprised peripheral blood, obtained 360 days after TCRalphabeta/CD19-depleted stem cell transplant. These receptors came from a female patient between 2 and 15 years old who had a stem cell transplant for Fanconi anemia, so the T cells may come from the graft donor. The CDR3 runs from the conserved cysteine through the conserved F or W. The D gene is left open where the match is weak. Some rows have no size entry. The others give once, few or many, or a class for an expanded clone.

V gene: TRBV5-5
D gene: NA
clone size: NA
J gene: TRBJ1-3
CDR3 DNA: TGTGCCAGCAGCTTGTCACCAGGGCCTGGAAACACCATATATTTT
CDR3 protein: CASSLSPGPGNTIYF

V gene: TRBV28
D gene: TRBD2
clone size: many
J gene: TRBJ2-1
CDR3 DNA: TGTGCCAGCAGTTCTACTAGCGGGAGGGCGAATGAGCAGTTCTTC
CDR3 protein: CASSSTSGRANEQFF

V gene: TRBV29-1
D gene: NA
clone size: many
J gene: TRBJ1-2
CDR3 DNA: TGCAGCGTTCTGGGTAACTATGGCTACACCTTC
CDR3 protein: CSVLGNYGYTF

V gene: TRBV7-8
D gene: TRBD1
clone size: many
J gene: TRBJ1-1
CDR3 DNA: TGTGCCAGCAGCCAGACGACAGGGGCGAACACTGAAGCTTTCTTT
CDR3 protein: CASSQTTGANTEAFF

V gene: TRBV25-1
D gene: TRBD1
clone size: many
J gene: TRBJ1-4
CDR3 DNA: TGTGCCAGCAGCCCCTGGGACAGTACTAATGAAAAACTGTTTTTT
CDR3 protein: CASSPWDSTNEKLFF

V gene: TRBV11-2
D gene: NA
clone size: NA
J gene: TRBJ2-5
CDR3 DNA: TGTGCCAGCAGCTCCGGGAGATGGGACACCTCGTACCAAGAGACCCAGTACTTC
CDR3 protein: CASSSGRWDTSYQETQYF

V gene: TRBV7-2
D gene: TRBD2
clone size: few
J gene: TRBJ2-4
CDR3 DNA: TGTGCCAGCAGCTCAGGCATAGCGGGGGAAGCCAAAAACATTCAGTACTTC
CDR3 protein: CASSSGIAGEAKNIQYF

V gene: TRBV5-5
D gene: TRBD1
clone size: many
J gene: TRBJ2-1
CDR3 DNA: TGTGCCAGCAGCCAAAGTGGGACAGGATATGGTGAGCAGTTCTTC
CDR3 protein: CASSQSGTGYGEQFF

V gene: TRBV10-2
D gene: TRBD1
clone size: many
J gene: TRBJ2-7
CDR3 DNA: TGCGCCAGCAGTGAATCCAGGGGGCCTGCCTCCTACGAGCAGTACTTC
CDR3 protein: CASSESRGPASYEQYF

V gene: TRBV20-1
D gene: NA
clone size: few
J gene: TRBJ1-5
CDR3 DNA: TGCAGTGCTAGAGATTCCGTTCCCGGCAATCAGCCCCAGCATTTT
CDR3 protein: CSARDSVPGNQPQHF

V gene: TRBV27
D gene: NA
clone size: many
J gene: TRBJ2-7
CDR3 DNA: TGTGCCAGCAGTTCGACAGGAGAATCCTACGAGCAGTACTTC
CDR3 protein: CASSSTGESYEQYF

V gene: TRBV28
D gene: NA
clone size: many
J gene: TRBJ1-1
CDR3 DNA: TGTGCCAGCAGTTTATTCGGGGGGAACACTGAAGCTTTCTTT
CDR3 protein: CASSLFGGNTEAFF

V gene: TRBV5-4
D gene: TRBD2
clone size: few
J gene: TRBJ2-1
CDR3 DNA: TGTGCCAGCAGCGTCCCGGGACTAGGGAAGGAGCAGTTCTTC
CDR3 protein: CASSVPGLGKEQFF

V gene: TRBV7-2
D gene: TRBD2
clone size: few
J gene: TRBJ2-5
CDR3 DNA: TGTGCCAGCAGCTTGGAACTAGCGAAGGAGACCCAGTACTTC
CDR3 protein: CASSLELAKETQYF

V gene: TRBV6-5
D gene: NA
clone size: NA
J gene: TRBJ1-5
CDR3 DNA: TGTGCCAGCAGTTACTCCGCCGGACCGCGGCCCCAGCATTTT
CDR3 protein: CASSYSAGPRPQHF

V gene: TRBV15
D gene: TRBD1
clone size: NA
J gene: TRBJ1-2
CDR3 DNA: TGTGCCACCAGCCCTGCCGGGACAGCCATCTTCGGCTACACCTTC
CDR3 protein: CATSPAGTAIFGYTF

V gene: TRBV27
D gene: NA
clone size: many
J gene: TRBJ1-1
CDR3 DNA: TGTGCCAGCAGTTTAAAGGGTCCCACTGAAGCTTTCTTT
CDR3 protein: CASSLKGPTEAFF

V gene: TRBV29-1
D gene: NA
clone size: many
J gene: TRBJ1-1
CDR3 DNA: TGCAGCGCTATTGACTTATACACTGAAGCTTTCTTT
CDR3 protein: CSAIDLYTEAFF

V gene: TRBV28
D gene: NA
clone size: NA
J gene: TRBJ1-2
CDR3 DNA: TGTGCCAGCAGTTTAGTGTTCGGAAGGGCGGGTGGCTACACCTTC
CDR3 protein: CASSLVFGRAGGYTF

V gene: TRBV20-1
D gene: NA
clone size: many
J gene: TRBJ2-7
CDR3 DNA: TGCAGTGCTAGAGGGACGACAGCCCCGTTCTACGAGCAGTACTTC
CDR3 protein: CSARGTTAPFYEQYF

V gene: TRBV25-1
D gene: TRBD1
clone size: many
J gene: TRBJ1-1
CDR3 DNA: TGTGCCAGCAGTGAATCAACAGGGGGCCAGCGGGACACTGAAGCTTTCTTT
CDR3 protein: CASSESTGGQRDTEAFF

V gene: TRBV6-2/TRBV6-3
D gene: NA
clone size: few
J gene: TRBJ2-5
CDR3 DNA: TGTGCCAGCAGTTACCGACACCCGACCCAGTACTTC
CDR3 protein: CASSYRHPTQYF

V gene: TRBV5-1
D gene: TRBD2
clone size: NA
J gene: TRBJ2-3
CDR3 DNA: TGCGCCAGCAGCTCCGGGCCTAGCGGGGTAGATACGCAGTATTTT
CDR3 protein: CASSSGPSGVDTQYF

V gene: TRBV18
D gene: NA
clone size: many
J gene: TRBJ1-6
CDR3 DNA: TGTGCCAGCTCACCAGGGGTTAATAATTCACCCCTCCACTTT
CDR3 protein: CASSPGVNNSPLHF

V gene: TRBV7-2
D gene: NA
clone size: many
J gene: TRBJ2-7
CDR3 DNA: TGTGCCAGCAGCTTAGTCCCCACCATCTACGAGCAGTACTTC
CDR3 protein: CASSLVPTIYEQYF

V gene: TRBV29-1
D gene: NA
clone size: many
J gene: TRBJ2-2
CDR3 DNA: TGCAGCGTTGAAGCGGACAGCAACACCGGGGAGCTGTTTTTT
CDR3 protein: CSVEADSNTGELFF

V gene: TRBV25-1
D gene: NA
clone size: many
J gene: TRBJ2-1
CDR3 DNA: TGTGCCAGCAGTGGGGGGGTCGGCAATGAGCAGTTCTTC
CDR3 protein: CASSGGVGNEQFF

V gene: TRBV7-9
D gene: TRBD2
clone size: NA
J gene: TRBJ2-5
CDR3 DNA: TGTGCCAGCAGCTTAGGAGCGGGGGGCTTGGAGACCCAGTACTTC
CDR3 protein: CASSLGAGGLETQYF

V gene: TRBV28
D gene: NA
clone size: few
J gene: TRBJ2-5
CDR3 DNA: TGTGCCAGCAGTTTATGGACCCGGGAGACCCAGTACTTC
CDR3 protein: CASSLWTRETQYF

V gene: TRBV24-1
D gene: TRBD1
clone size: many
J gene: TRBJ2-1
CDR3 DNA: TGTGCCACCAACCCCGGGACAGGGTGGTCCAATGAGCAGTTCTTC
CDR3 protein: CATNPGTGWSNEQFF

V gene: TRBV6-2/TRBV6-3
D gene: NA
clone size: many
J gene: TRBJ1-2
CDR3 DNA: TGTGCCAGCAGACAGGGTTCTAGTGGCTACACCTTC
CDR3 protein: CASRQGSSGYTF